This T cell receptor (beta chain) was recovered during a study of T cell responses to AZD1222 COVID-19 vaccine. Study-wide points: Donors, mostly white British, included more females; clonal diversity was possibly underestimated.

Of note for this clone: Its target is not known.

The method was immunoSEQ multiplex PCR; TCRdb's version includes in-frame clones alone and lacks a portion of them. This table has 100,000 or so clones, 88% appearing once. The CDR3 is 15 residues long. From germline, CDR1 is SGHTA and CDR2 FQGNSA. Trimming removed 6 bases from V and 5 bases from J; junction bases left unmatched: 8. The chain employs TRBV7-2 and TRBJ1-2; 11 bases agree with TRBD1. The sequencing here drew on peripheral blood, taken on day 0 of AZD1222 vaccination. The sequence derives from an adult in good health. The CDR3 region is CASRTGQGGGYGYTF. CDR3 nucleotide sequence: TGTGCCAGCAGAACGGGACAGGGGGGAGGTTATGGCTACACCTTC.